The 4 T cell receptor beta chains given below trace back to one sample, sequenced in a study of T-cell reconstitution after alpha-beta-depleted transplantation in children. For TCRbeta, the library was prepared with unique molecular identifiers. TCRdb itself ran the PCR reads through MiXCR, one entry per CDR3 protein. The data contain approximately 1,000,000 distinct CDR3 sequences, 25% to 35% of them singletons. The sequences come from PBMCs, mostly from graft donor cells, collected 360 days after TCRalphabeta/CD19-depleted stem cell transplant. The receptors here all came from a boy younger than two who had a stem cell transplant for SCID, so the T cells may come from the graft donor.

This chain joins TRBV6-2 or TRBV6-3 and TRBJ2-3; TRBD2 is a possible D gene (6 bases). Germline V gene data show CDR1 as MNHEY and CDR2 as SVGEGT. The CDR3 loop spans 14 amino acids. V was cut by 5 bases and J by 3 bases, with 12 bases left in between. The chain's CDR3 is CASSAGLSTDTQYF. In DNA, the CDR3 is TGTGCCAGCAGTGCGGGACTGAGTACAGATACGCAGTATTTT.

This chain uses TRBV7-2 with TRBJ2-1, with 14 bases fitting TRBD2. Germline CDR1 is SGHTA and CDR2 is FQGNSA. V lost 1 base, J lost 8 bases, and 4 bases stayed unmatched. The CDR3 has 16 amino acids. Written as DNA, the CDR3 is TGTGCCAGCAGCTTAGTCAGGACTAGCGGGGGGTATGAGCAGTTCTTC. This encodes CASSLVRTSGGYEQFF.

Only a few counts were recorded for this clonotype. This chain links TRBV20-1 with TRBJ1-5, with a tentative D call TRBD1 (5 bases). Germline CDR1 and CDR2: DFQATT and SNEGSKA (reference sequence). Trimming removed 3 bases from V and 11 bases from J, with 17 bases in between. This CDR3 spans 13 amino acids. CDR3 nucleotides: TGCAGTGCTAGGCGGTGGGGCCAAGAGGCCCAGCATTTT. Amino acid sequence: CSARRWGQEAQHF.

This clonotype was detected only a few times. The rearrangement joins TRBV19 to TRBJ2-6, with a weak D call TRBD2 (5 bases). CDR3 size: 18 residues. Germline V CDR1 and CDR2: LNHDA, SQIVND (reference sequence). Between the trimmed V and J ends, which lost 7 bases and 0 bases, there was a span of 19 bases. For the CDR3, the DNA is TGTGCCAGTACTCCGCCGGGATTGCATCCCTCTGGGGCCAACGTCCTGACTTTC. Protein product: CASTPPGLHPSGANVLTF.